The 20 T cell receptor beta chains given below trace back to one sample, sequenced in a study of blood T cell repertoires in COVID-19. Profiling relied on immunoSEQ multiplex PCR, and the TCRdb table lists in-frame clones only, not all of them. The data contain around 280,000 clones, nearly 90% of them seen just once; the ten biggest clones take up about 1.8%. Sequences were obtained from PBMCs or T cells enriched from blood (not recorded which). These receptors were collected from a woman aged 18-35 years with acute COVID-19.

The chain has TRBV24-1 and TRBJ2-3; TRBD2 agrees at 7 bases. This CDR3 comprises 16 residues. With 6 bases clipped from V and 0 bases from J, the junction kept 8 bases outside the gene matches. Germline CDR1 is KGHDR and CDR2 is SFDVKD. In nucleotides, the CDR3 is TGTGCCACCAGTCGGGAGGAACTACCTAGCACAGATACGCAGTATTTT. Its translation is CATSREELPSTDTQYF.

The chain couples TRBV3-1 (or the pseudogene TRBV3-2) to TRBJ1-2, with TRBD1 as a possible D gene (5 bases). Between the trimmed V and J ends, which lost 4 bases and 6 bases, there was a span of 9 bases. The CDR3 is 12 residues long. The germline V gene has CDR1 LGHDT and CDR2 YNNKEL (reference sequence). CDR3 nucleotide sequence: TGTGCCAGCAGCCGGACGGACAATGGCTACACCTTC. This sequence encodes CASSRTDNGYTF.

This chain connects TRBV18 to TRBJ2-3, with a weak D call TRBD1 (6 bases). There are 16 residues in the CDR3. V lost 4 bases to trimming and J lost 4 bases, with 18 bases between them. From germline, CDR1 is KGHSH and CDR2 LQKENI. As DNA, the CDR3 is TGTGCCAGCTCACTCTCAGCAGGGGTGGTTGCAGATACGCAGTATTTT. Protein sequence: CASSLSAGVVADTQYF. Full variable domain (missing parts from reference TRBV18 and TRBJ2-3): NAGVMQNPRHLVRRRGQEARLRCSPMKGHSHVYWYRQLPEEGLKFMVYLQKENIIDESGMPKERFSAEFPKEGPSILRIQQVVRGDSAAYFCASSLSAGVVADTQYFGPGTRLTVL.

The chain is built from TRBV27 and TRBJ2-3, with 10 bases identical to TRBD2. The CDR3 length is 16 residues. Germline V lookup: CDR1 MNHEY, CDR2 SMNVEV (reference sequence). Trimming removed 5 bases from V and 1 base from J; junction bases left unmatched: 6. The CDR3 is CASSPGLAPGTDTQYF. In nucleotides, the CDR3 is TGTGCCAGCAGTCCGGGACTAGCGCCCGGCACAGATACGCAGTATTTT.

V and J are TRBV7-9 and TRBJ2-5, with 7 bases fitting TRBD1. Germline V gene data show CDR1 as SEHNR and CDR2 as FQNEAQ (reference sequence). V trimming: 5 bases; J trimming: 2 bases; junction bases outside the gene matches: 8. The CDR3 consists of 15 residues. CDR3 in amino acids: CASSPWTGTQETQYF. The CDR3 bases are TGTGCCAGCAGCCCGTGGACAGGTACTCAAGAGACCCAGTACTTC.

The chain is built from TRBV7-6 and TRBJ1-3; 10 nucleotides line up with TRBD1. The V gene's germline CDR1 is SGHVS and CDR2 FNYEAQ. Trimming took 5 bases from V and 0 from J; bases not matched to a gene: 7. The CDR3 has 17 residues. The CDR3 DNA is TGTGCCAGCAGCCAGGGGACAGGGGCTAACTCTGGAAACACCATATATTTT. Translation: CASSQGTGANSGNTIYF. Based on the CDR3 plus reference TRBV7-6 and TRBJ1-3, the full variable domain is GAGVSQSPRYKVTKRGQDVALRCDPISGHVSLYWYRQALGQGPEFLTYFNYEAQQDKSGLPNDRFSAERPEGSISTLTIQRTEQRDSAMYRCASSQGTGANSGNTIYFGEGSWLTVV.

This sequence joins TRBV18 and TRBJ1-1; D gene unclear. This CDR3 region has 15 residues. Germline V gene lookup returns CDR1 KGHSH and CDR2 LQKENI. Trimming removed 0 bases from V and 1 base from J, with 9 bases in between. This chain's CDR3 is CASSPPSPGNTEAFF. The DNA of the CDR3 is TGTGCCAGCTCACCACCGTCGCCAGGGAACACTGAAGCTTTCTTT.

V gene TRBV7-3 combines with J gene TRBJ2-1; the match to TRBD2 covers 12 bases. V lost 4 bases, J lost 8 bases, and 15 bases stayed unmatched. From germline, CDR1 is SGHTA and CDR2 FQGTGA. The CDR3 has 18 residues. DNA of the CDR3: TGTGCCAGCAGCTCAAACCCGAAGACTAGCGGGAGTCCGGATGAGCAGTTCTTC. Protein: CASSSNPKTSGSPDEQFF.

As DNA, the CDR3 is TGTGCCAGCAGCTACACAGGGGCCAATGAGCAGTTCTTC. It specifies CASSYTGANEQFF. V usage is TRBV7-9 and J usage is TRBJ2-1; TRBD1 agrees at 7 bases. The CDR3 consists of 13 residues. Germline values: CDR1 SEHNR, CDR2 FQNEAQ (reference sequence). V was pared by 4 bases and J by 6 bases, with 3 bases of the junction left unmatched.

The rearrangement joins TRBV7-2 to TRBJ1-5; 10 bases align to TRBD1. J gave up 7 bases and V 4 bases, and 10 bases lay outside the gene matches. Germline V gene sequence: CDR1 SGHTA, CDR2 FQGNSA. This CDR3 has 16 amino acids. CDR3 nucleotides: TGTGCCAGCAGCTCGACCCCCGGGACAGGGGAACAGCCCCAGCATTTT. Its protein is CASSSTPGTGEQPQHF.

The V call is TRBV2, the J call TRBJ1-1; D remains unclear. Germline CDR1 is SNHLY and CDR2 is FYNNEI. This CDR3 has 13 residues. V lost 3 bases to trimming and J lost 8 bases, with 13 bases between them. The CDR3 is CASSDRVRGEAFF. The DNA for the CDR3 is TGTGCCAGCAGTGACAGAGTCCGGGGAGAAGCTTTCTTT. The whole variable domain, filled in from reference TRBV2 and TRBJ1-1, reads EPEVTQTPSHQVTQMGQEVILRCVPISNHLYFYWYRQILGQKVEFLVSFYNNEISEKSEIFDDQFSVERPDGSNFTLKIRSTKLEDSAMYFCASSDRVRGEAFFGQGTRLTVV.

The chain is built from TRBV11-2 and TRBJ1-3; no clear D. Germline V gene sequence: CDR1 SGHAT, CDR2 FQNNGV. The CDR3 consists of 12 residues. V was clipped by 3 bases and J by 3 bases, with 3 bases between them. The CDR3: CASSFFGNTIYF. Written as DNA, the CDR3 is TGTGCCAGCAGCTTCTTTGGAAACACCATATATTTT.

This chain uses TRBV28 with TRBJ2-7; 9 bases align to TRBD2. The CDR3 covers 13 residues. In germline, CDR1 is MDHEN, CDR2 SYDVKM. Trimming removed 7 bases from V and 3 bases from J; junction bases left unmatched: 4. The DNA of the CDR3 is TGTGCCAGCAATGCGGGGGGGGACTACGAGCAGTACTTC. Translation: CASNAGGDYEQYF.

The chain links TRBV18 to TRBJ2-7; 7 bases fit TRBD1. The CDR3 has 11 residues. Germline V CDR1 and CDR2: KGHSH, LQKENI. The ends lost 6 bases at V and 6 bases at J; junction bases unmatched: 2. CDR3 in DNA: TGTGCCAGCTCGAACAGGGGCGAGCAGTACTTC. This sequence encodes CASSNRGEQYF.

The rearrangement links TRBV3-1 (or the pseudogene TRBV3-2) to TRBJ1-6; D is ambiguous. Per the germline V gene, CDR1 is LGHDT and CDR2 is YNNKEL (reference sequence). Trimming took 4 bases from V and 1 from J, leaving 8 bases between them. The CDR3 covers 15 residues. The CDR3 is CASSRTGSYNSPLHF. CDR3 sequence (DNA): TGTGCCAGCAGCCGCACGGGGTCCTATAATTCACCCCTCCACTTT.

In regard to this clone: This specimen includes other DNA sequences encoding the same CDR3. DNA of the CDR3: TGCGCCAGCAGCTCCAGGGGTGATACGCAGTATTTT. As protein: CASSSRGDTQYF. This rearrangement joins TRBV5-1 to TRBJ2-3; a weak D match, TRBD1 (6 bases). V was pared by 3 bases and J by 6 bases, with 8 bases between. This CDR3 contains 12 residues. Germline loops: CDR1 SGHRS, CDR2 YFSETQ.

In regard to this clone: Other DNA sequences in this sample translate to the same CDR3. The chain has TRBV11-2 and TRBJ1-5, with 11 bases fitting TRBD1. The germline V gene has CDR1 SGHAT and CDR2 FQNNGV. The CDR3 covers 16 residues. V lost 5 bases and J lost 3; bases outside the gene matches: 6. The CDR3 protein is CASSLGTGGFNQPQHF. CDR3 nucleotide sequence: TGTGCCAGCAGCCTGGGGACAGGGGGTTTCAATCAGCCCCAGCATTTT.

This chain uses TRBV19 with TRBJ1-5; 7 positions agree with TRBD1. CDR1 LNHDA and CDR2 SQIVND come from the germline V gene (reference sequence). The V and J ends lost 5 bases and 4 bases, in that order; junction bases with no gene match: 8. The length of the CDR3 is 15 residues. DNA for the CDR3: TGTGCCAGTAGTCTCGCAGGGGGGCTGAATCAGCCCCAGCATTTT. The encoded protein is CASSLAGGLNQPQHF. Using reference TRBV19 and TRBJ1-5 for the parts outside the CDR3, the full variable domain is DGGITQSPKYLFRKEGQNVTLSCEQNLNHDAMYWYRQDPGQGLRLIYYSQIVNDFQKGDIAEGYSVSREKKESFPLTVTSAQKNPTAFYLCASSLAGGLNQPQHFGDGTRLSIL.

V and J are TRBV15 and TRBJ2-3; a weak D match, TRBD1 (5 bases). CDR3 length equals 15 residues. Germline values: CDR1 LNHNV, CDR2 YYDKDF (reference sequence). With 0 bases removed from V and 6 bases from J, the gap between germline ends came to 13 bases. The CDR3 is CATSRDREVGDTQYF. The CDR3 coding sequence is TGTGCCACCAGCAGAGACAGGGAAGTGGGCGATACGCAGTATTTT.

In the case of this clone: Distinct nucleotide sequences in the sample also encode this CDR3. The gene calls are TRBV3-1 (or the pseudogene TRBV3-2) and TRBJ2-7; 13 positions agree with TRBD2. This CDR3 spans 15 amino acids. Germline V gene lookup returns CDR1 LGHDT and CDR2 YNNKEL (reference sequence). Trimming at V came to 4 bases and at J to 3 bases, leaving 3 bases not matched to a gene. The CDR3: CASSLGTSGNYEQYF. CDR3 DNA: TGTGCCAGCAGCCTTGGGACTAGCGGGAACTACGAGCAGTACTTC.